This T cell receptor beta chain was observed in a study of blood T cell repertoires in COVID-19 (dated by TCRdb to between 2020 and 2021). At the level of the whole study: The collaborator samples originated in the United States, Italy and Spain and spanned the acute and convalescent phases of COVID-19. The samples were drawn from two sources: the first 160 participants of the ongoing ImmuneRACE study, and 1,200 or so subjects contributed by 6 global collaborators. Where available, HLA class I and class II types were taken from metadata supplied by the sample provider and were not determined by assay-based typing. Nearly every sample came with metadata listing a de-identified subject ID, COVID-19 status, age in years and sex. The repertoires were released in a freely available public database intended as a resource for research on the immune response to SARS-CoV-2. Subjects who had been exposed to COVID-19, were actively infected with it, or had recovered from it provided the deeply sampled blood TCRbeta repertoires that made up the dataset. The material from the prospective study consisted of cDNA or gDNA derived from T cells, B-cell-depleted T cells, or PBMCs.

The CDR3 numbers 13 residues from cysteine through phenylalanine. The only DNA kept is the CDR3, 39 bases in frame from the first base. Trimmed from V: 5 bases; trimmed from J: 6 bases; junction bases lacking a gene match: 4. The germline V gene encodes CDR1 LGHDT and CDR2 YNNKEL (reference sequence). Results the study describes overall, beyond this receptor: How much clinical and demographic metadata was included differed by source and by participant, and the metadata was provided uncurated.

To note about this clone: Its antigen is currently not known. Base qualities are not provided; no much larger clone lies one nucleotide away.

Each collaborating institution followed its own protocols to collect whole blood in K2EDTA tubes. For TCRbeta analysis, collaborators shipped samples as frozen whole blood, isolated PBMCs, or DNA extracted from either of those sample types. TCRbeta CDR3 regions were amplified from genomic DNA by means of the immunoSEQ Assay, a bias-controlled multiplex PCR. The study's own analysis went as follows. The number of nucleated cells in each sample was estimated by amplification of reference gene primers within the assay. Sequence reads were collapsed and filtered to measure the absolute abundance of every unique TCRbeta CDR3 rearrangement. For each sample, productive Simpson clonality was calculated as the square root of Simpson's diversity index over productive rearrangements. TCRdb limited this immuneACCESS table to in-frame rearrangements with V and J called. A share of clones is missing; checked studies link under half to unresolved V genes, and the rest is unexplained. V, J and clone size were drawn from that table, and D and trimming were deduced from the DNA. The sample table lists roughly 200,000 clones, around 84% of them with a count of one. The top ten hold 5.5% to 7% of the sample.

The sequence came from an older man with acute or convalescent COVID-19. The rearrangement combines TRBV3-1 (or the pseudogene TRBV3-2) with TRBJ1-5; TRBD1 fits 7 bases in the junction. Sequencing input: peripheral blood. The CDR3 corresponds to CASSETGTQPQHF. The DNA is as follows: TGTGCCAGCAGCGAGACAGGGACTCAGCCCCAGCATTTT.